The T cell receptor (beta chain) under discussion was sequenced for a study of radiotherapy plus CTLA-4 blockade in lung cancer. Whole-study context: Objective responses arose in 15% to 20% of patients, and under 40% experienced disease control.

Patients in the study, people with chemo-refractory metastatic non-small-cell lung cancer, received focal radiation plus ipilimumab CTLA-4 blockade. The V end was cut by 3 bases, the J end by 8 bases, with 17 bases between. This CDR3 spans 15 amino acids. Germline V lookup: CDR1 SGHNT, CDR2 YENEEA. This table comes from immunoSEQ multiplex PCR, and its TCRdb copy is limited to in-frame clones, with some not included. Of 75,000 to 100,000 clones listed, approximately 75% are singletons. The receptor was derived from a human donor with non-small cell lung cancer who had a partial response to radiotherapy plus ipilimumab. Some clones in this sample may be carry-over from other donors' samples. This sample comprised peripheral blood, obtained from a patient treated with radiotherapy plus ipilimumab. V is TRBV11-3 and J is TRBJ2-1, with D perhaps matching TRBD2 (6 bases). The CDR3 DNA is TGTGCCAGCAGCTTGGAGGGACGGAAGATCGATGAGCAGTTCTTC. This codes for CASSLEGRKIDEQFF. The whole variable domain, filled in from reference TRBV11-3 and TRBJ2-1, reads EAGVVQSPRYKIIEKKQPVAFWCNPISGHNTLYWYLQNLGQGPELLIRYENEEAVDDSQLPKDRFSAERLKGVDSTLKIQPAELGDSAVYLCASSLEGRKIDEQFFGPGTRLTVL.